Sequencing of this T cell receptor beta chain was carried out in a study of blood T cell dynamics during melanoma immunotherapy. Study at large: Metastatic melanoma patients received first-line pembrolizumab or nivolumab plus ipilimumab.

Time point noted: pre-treatment baseline. Blood was drawn before treatment and at week 3 after checkpoint blockade. Data came from immunoSEQ multiplex PCR; TCRdb stores just in-frame clones and leaves some out. Seen here are roughly 10,000 clones, 70% to 90% observed once, and the top ten hold around 15%. To note about this clone: Other DNA sequences in this sample translate to the same CDR3.

The sequence was obtained from a human donor with melanoma. Here the sequenced sample was blood, taken from a patient treated with checkpoint blockade.

CDR3 region: CASSQGTLNYGYTF. The CDR3 bases are TGTGCCAGCAGTCAGGGGACACTTAACTATGGCTACACCTTC. The V call is TRBV28, the J call TRBJ1-2, with D maybe TRBD1 (6 bases). V was shortened by 5 bases and J by 1 base, with 11 bases between the two germline ends. CDR1 and CDR2 from the germline V gene are MDHEN and SYDVKM. CDR3 length: 14 residues.